The source of this TCR beta chain is a study of T cell repertoires in cytomegalovirus infection. One entry per CDR3 protein results from TCRdb running MiXCR on the reads. The top ten hold about 24% of the sample, which has 560,000 or so distinct CDR3 sequences, more than 15% seen once. This CDR3 spans 12 amino acids. Germline lookup yields CDR1 SGHTA and CDR2 FQGTGA. V gave up 6 bases and J gave up 13 bases, with 15 bases separating them. There are a few counts of this clonotype. The sequence came from a human donor in good health (CMV status not recorded). Some clones in this sample may be carry-over from other donors' samples. The sample comprised CD8+ T cells from PBMCs. The chain recombines TRBV7-3 with TRBJ2-2; D is possibly TRBD1 or TRBD2 (6 bases each). In DNA, the CDR3 is TGTGCCAGCAGGCGGAGGGGGACGGCGCTGTTTTTT. Amino acids: CASRRRGTALFF.